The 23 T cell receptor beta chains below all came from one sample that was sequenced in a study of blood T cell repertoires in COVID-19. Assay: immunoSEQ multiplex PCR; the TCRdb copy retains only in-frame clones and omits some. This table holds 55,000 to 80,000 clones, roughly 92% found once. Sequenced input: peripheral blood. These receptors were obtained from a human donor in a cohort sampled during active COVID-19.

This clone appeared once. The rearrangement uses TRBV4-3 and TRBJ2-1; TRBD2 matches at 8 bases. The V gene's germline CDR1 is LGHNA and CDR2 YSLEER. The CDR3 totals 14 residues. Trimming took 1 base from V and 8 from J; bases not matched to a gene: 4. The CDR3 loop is CASSQGGLVDEQFF. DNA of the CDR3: TGCGCCAGCAGCCAAGGGGGACTAGTCGATGAGCAGTTCTTC.

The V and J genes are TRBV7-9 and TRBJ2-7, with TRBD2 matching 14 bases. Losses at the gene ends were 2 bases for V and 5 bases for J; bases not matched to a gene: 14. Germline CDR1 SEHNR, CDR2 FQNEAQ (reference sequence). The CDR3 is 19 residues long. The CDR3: CASSLQGRLAGGPVHEQYF. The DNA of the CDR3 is TGTGCCAGCAGCTTACAAGGTCGACTAGCGGGAGGGCCAGTCCACGAGCAGTACTTC.

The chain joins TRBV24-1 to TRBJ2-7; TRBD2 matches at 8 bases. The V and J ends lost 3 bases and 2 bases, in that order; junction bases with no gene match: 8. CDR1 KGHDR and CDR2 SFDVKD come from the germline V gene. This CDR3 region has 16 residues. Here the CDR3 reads CATSDTRTSGTYEQYF. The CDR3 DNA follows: TGTGCCACCAGTGATACCCGAACTAGCGGAACCTACGAGCAGTACTTC.

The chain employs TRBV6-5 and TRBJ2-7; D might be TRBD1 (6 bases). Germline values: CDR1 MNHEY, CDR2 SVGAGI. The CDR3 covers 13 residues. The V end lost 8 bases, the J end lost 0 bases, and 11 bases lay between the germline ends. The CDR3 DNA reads TGTGCCAGCCTCCGGGACACCTCCTACGAGCAGTACTTC. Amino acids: CASLRDTSYEQYF.

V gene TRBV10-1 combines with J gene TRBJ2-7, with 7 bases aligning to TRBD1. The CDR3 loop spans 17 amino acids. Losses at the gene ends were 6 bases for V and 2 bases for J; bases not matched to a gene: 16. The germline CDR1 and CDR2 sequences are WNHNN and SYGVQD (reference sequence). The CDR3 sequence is CASRPEPGTASPYEQYF. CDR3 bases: TGCGCCAGCAGGCCGGAACCCGGGACAGCGTCCCCCTACGAGCAGTACTTC.

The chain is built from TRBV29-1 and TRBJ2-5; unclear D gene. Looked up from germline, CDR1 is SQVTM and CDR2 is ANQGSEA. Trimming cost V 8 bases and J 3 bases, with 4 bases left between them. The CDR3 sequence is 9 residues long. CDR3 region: CSTEETQYF. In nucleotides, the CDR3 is TGCAGCACAGAAGAGACCCAGTACTTC.

In DNA form, the CDR3 reads TGCAGCGTTGACGCGCAGGGAAAAGGCTACACCTTC. Translating gives CSVDAQGKGYTF. This chain connects TRBV29-1 to TRBJ1-2, with D possibly being TRBD1 (5 bases). CDR3 length: 12 amino acids. Germline V CDR1 and CDR2: SQVTM, ANQGSEA. V lost 3 bases to trimming and J lost 8 bases, with 13 bases between them.

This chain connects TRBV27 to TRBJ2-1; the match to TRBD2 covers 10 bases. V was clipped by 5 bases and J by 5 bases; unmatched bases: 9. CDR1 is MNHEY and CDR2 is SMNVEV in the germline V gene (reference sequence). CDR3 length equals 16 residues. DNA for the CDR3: TGTGCCAGCAGTGGCCTAGCGGGAGTGGGGAACAATGAGCAGTTCTTC. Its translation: CASSGLAGVGNNEQFF.

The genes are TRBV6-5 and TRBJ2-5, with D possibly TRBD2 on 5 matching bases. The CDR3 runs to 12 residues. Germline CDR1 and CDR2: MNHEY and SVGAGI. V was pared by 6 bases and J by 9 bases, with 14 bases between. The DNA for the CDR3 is TGTGCCAGCAGCGCAAGCGGTGGGGCCCAGTACTTC. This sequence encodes CASSASGGAQYF.

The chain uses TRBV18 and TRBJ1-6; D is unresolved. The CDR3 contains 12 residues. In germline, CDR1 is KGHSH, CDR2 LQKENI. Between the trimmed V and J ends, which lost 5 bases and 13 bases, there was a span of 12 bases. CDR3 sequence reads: CASSGSVGPLHF. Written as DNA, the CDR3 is TGTGCCAGCTCAGGATCCGTGGGCCCCCTCCACTTT. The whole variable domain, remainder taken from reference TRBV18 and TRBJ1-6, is NAGVMQNPRHLVRRRGQEARLRCSPMKGHSHVYWYRQLPEEGLKFMVYLQKENIIDESGMPKERFSAEFPKEGPSILRIQQVVRGDSAAYFCASSGSVGPLHFGNGTRLTVT.

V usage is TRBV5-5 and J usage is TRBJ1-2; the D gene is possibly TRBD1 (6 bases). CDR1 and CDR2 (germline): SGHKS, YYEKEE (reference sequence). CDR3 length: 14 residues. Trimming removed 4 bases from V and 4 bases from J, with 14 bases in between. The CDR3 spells CASSGHREGYGYTF. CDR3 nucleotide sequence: TGTGCCAGCAGCGGGCACAGGGAAGGCTATGGCTACACCTTC.

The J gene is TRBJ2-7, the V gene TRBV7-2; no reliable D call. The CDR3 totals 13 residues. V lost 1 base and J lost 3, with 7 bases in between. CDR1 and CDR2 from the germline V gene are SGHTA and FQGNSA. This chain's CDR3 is CASSLVDNYEQYF. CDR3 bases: TGTGCCAGCAGCTTAGTCGACAACTACGAGCAGTACTTC.

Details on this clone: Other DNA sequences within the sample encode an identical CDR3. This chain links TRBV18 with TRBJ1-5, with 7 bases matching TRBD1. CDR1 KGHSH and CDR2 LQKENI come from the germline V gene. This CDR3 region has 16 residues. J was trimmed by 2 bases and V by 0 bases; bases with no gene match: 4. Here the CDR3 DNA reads TGTGCCAGCTCACCACCAGGGGGCGGAGGCAATCAGCCCCAGCATTTT. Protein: CASSPPGGGGNQPQHF.

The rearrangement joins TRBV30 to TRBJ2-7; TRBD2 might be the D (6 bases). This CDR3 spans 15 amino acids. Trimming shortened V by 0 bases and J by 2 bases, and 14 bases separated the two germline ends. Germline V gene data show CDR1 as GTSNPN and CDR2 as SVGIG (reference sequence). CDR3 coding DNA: TGTGCCTGGAGTGTAACCAGGGAGGTACCCTACGAGCAGTACTTC. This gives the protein CAWSVTREVPYEQYF.

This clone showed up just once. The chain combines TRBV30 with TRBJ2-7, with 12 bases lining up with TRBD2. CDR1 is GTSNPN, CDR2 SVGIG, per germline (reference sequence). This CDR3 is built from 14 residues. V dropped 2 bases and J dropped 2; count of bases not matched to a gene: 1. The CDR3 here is CAWSRTSGAYEQYF. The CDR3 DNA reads TGTGCCTGGAGTCGGACTAGCGGGGCCTACGAGCAGTACTTC. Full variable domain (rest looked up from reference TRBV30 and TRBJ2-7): SQTIHQWPATLVQPVGSPLSLECTVEGTSNPNLYWYRQAAGRGLQLLFYSVGIGQISSEVPQNLSASRPQDRQFILSSKKLLLSDSGFYLCAWSRTSGAYEQYFGPGTRLTVT.

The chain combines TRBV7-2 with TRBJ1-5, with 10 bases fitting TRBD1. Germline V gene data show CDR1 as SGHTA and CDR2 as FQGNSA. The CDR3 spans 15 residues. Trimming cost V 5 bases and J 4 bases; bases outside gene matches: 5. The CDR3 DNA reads TGTGCCAGCAGCCCTCGGGGACAGGGGAATCAGCCCCAGCATTTT. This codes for CASSPRGQGNQPQHF. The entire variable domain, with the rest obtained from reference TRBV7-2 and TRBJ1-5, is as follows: GAGVSQSPSNKVTEKGKDVELRCDPISGHTALYWYRQSLGQGLEFLIYFQGNSAPDKSGLPSDRFSAERTGGSVSTLTIQRTQQEDSAVYLCASSPRGQGNQPQHFGDGTRLSIL.

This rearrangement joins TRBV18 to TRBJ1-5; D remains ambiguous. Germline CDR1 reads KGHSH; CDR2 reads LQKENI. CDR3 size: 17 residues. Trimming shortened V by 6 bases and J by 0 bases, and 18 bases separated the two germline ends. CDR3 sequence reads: CASSPREGRNSNQPQHF. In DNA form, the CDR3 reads TGTGCCAGCTCCCCCCGGGAGGGCCGTAATAGCAATCAGCCCCAGCATTTT.

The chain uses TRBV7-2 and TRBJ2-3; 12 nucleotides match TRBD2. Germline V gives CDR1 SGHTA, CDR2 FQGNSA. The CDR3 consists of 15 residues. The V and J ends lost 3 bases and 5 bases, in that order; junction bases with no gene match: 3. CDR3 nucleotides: TGTGCCAGCAGCTTGACTAGCGGGAGTGGAGATACGCAGTATTTT. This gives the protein CASSLTSGSGDTQYF. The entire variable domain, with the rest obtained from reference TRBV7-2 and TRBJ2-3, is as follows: GAGVSQSPSNKVTEKGKDVELRCDPISGHTALYWYRQSLGQGLEFLIYFQGNSAPDKSGLPSDRFSAERTGGSVSTLTIQRTQQEDSAVYLCASSLTSGSGDTQYFGPGTRLTVL.

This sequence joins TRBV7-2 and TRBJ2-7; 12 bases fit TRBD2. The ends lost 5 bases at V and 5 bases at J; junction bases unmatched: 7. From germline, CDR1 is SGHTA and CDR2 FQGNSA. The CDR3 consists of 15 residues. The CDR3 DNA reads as TGTGCCAGCAGCCTACTAGCGGGAGGTCTGAACGAGCAGTACTTC. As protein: CASSLLAGGLNEQYF.

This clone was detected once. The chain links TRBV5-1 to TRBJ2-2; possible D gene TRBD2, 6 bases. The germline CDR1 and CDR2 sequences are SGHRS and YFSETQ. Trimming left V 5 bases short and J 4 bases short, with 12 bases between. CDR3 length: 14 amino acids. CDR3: CASRGGISTGELFF. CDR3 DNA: TGCGCCAGCAGGGGGGGAATCAGCACCGGGGAGCTGTTTTTT.

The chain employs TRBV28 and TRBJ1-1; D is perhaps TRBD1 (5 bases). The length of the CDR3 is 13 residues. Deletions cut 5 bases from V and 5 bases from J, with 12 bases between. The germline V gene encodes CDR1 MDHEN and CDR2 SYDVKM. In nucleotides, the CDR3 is TGTGCCAGCAGTACACGGGGGGAGACTGAAGCTTTCTTT. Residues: CASSTRGETEAFF.

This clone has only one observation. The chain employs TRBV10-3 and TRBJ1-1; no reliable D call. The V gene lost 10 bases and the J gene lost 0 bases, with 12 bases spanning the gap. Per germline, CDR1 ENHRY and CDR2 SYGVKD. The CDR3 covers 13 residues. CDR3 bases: TGTGCCAGCTACAGAGATATGAACACTGAAGCTTTCTTT. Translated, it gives CASYRDMNTEAFF.

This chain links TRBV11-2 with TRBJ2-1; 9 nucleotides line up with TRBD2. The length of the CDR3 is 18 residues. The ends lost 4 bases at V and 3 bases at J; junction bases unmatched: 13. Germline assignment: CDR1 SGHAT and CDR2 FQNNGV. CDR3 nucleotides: TGTGCCAGCAGCTCCCCGGATAGAGCTAGCGGGAACTACAATGAGCAGTTCTTC. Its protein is CASSSPDRASGNYNEQFF.